These 26 T cell receptor beta chains came from one sample sequenced in a study of cytomegalovirus exposure and HLA in healthy donors. A multiplex PCR was run with 60 Vbeta primers and 13 Jbeta primers. The repertoire was sequenced with immunoSEQ multiplex PCR; TCRdb's copy has only in-frame clones and lacks some. The sample consists of hundreds of thousands of clones, just over 75% of them appearing once. Sequenced material: PBMCs. Every receptor here comes from a woman in her sixties or seventies in good health and CMV-seropositive.

The V and J genes are TRBV28 and TRBJ1-4, with D possibly TRBD1 on 5 matching bases. The germline V gene encodes CDR1 MDHEN and CDR2 SYDVKM. V lost 6 bases and J 5 bases, leaving 19 bases between the germline ends. The CDR3 contains 16 residues. The chain's CDR3 is CASSSSGGVRNEKLFF. Written as DNA, the CDR3 is TGTGCCAGCAGCTCATCCGGGGGGGTCAGAAATGAAAAACTGTTTTTT.

V usage is TRBV7-6 and J usage is TRBJ2-1; 12 positions agree with TRBD2. CDR3 size: 16 residues. V gave up 2 bases and J gave up 2 bases; unmatched junction bases: 1. Germline V gene lookup returns CDR1 SGHVS and CDR2 FNYEAQ. DNA of the CDR3: TGTGCCAGCAGCTTATGGACTAGCGGGACCTACAATGAGCAGTTCTTC. Amino acids: CASSLWTSGTYNEQFF.

The rearrangement uses TRBV7-8 and TRBJ2-7, with D tentatively TRBD2 (5 bases). The CDR3 covers 14 residues. With 4 bases removed from V and 2 bases from J, the gap between germline ends came to 12 bases. Germline V CDR1 and CDR2: SGHVS, FQNEAQ. As DNA, the CDR3 is TGTGCCAGCAGCTCTATGGACTCGGCCTACGAGCAGTACTTC. It specifies CASSSMDSAYEQYF.

The rearrangement joins TRBV5-1 to TRBJ2-2; 8 bases are shared with TRBD2. Trimming cost V 4 bases and J 5 bases; bases outside gene matches: 10. Germline V gene data show CDR1 as SGHRS and CDR2 as YFSETQ. The CDR3 length is 16 residues. CDR3 residues: CASSREGAGVTGELFF. CDR3 nucleotides: TGCGCCAGCAGCCGAGAGGGAGCGGGAGTAACCGGGGAGCTGTTTTTT.

The chain combines TRBV5-4 with TRBJ2-5; a weak D match, TRBD2 (5 bases). Germline lookup yields CDR1 SGHNT and CDR2 YYREEE (reference sequence). The ends were cut back, 3 bases at V and 5 bases at J, with 14 bases in the middle. This CDR3 has 14 amino acids. The CDR3 bases are TGTGCCAGCAGCTCCATAGCAGGCGGGGAGACCCAGTACTTC. Translated, it gives CASSSIAGGETQYF. The full variable domain, its missing parts supplied by reference TRBV5-4 and TRBJ2-5, is ETGVTQSPTHLIKTRGQQVTLRCSSQSGHNTVSWYQQALGQGPQFIFQYYREEENGRGNFPPRFSGLQFPNYSSELNVNALELDDSALYLCASSSIAGGETQYFGPGTRLLVL.

The chain combines TRBV25-1 with TRBJ1-2; TRBD1 matches at 10 bases. The ends lost 5 bases at V and 7 bases at J; junction bases unmatched: 7. Looked up from germline, CDR1 is MGHDK and CDR2 is SYGVNS. The CDR3 loop spans 14 amino acids. The CDR3 reads CASSPTGGAGGYTF. The CDR3 DNA reads TGTGCCAGCAGTCCGACAGGGGGCGCGGGTGGCTACACCTTC.

The gene calls are TRBV5-4 and TRBJ2-7; 7 bases are a match to TRBD1. This CDR3 is built from 13 residues. Germline values: CDR1 SGHNT, CDR2 YYREEE (reference sequence). Trimming cost V 2 bases and J 6 bases; bases outside gene matches: 5. The CDR3 here is CASSFGAGGEQYF. Here the CDR3 DNA reads TGTGCCAGCAGCTTCGGGGCAGGGGGCGAGCAGTACTTC.

The chain employs TRBV28 and TRBJ2-7; 9 nucleotides line up with TRBD1. The CDR3 covers 14 residues. V was clipped by 4 bases and J by 5 bases; unmatched bases: 6. From germline, CDR1 is MDHEN and CDR2 SYDVKM. This chain's CDR3 is CASSSDRGFHEQYF. CDR3 bases: TGTGCCAGCAGTTCGGACAGGGGCTTCCACGAGCAGTACTTC.

The chain is built from TRBV6-1 and TRBJ2-5; perhaps TRBD1 as D (5 bases). The CDR3 length is 14 residues. Germline CDR1 MNHNS, CDR2 SASEGT. Deletions cut 11 bases from V and 4 bases from J, with 20 bases between. The CDR3 is CASQAAVATETQYF. In nucleotides, the CDR3 is TGTGCCTCACAGGCGGCAGTTGCAACAGAGACCCAGTACTTC.

The V call is TRBV5-1, the J call TRBJ2-5; 7 nucleotides align to TRBD1. The length of the CDR3 is 15 residues. CDR1 SGHRS and CDR2 YFSETQ come from the germline V gene. Germline trimming cut 4 bases from V and 5 bases from J; bases unmatched to any gene: 11. The CDR3 DNA follows: TGCGCCAGCAGCCTCGGGACAGATCTCCGGGAGACCCAGTACTTC. As protein: CASSLGTDLRETQYF.

This chain joins TRBV4-1 and TRBJ1-1, with 9 positions matching TRBD1. Trimming at V came to 0 bases and at J to 4 bases, leaving 6 bases not matched to a gene. The V gene's germline CDR1 is MGHRA and CDR2 YSYEKL. There are 16 residues in the CDR3. In DNA form, the CDR3 reads TGCGCCAGCAGCCAAGATAGGGACAGGGCCTTCACTGAAGCTTTCTTT. As protein: CASSQDRDRAFTEAFF.

The chain combines TRBV19 with TRBJ1-6, with D uncertain. The CDR3 contains 14 residues. Germline lookup yields CDR1 LNHDA and CDR2 SQIVND (reference sequence). V shed 4 bases and J shed 4 bases, with 8 bases lying between them. The chain's CDR3 is CASSTKTYNSPLHF. For the CDR3, the DNA is TGTGCCAGTAGTACTAAAACTTATAATTCACCCCTCCACTTT.

This clone showed up just a few times. The J gene is TRBJ2-4, the V gene TRBV18; 9 nucleotides agree with TRBD1. The CDR3 is 16 residues long. Germline CDR1 is KGHSH and CDR2 is LQKENI. The trim removed 2 bases at V and 9 bases at J, leaving 11 bases unmatched. The CDR3 nucleotides read TGTGCCAGCTCACCATTCGAGTACAGGGGGCCAACCATTCAGTACTTC. As protein: CASSPFEYRGPTIQYF.

This clone was picked up one time. The chain uses TRBV15 and TRBJ1-1; 8 nucleotides line up with TRBD1. V dropped 5 bases and J dropped 4; count of bases not matched to a gene: 6. The CDR3 covers 14 residues. Germline CDR1 is LNHNV and CDR2 is YYDKDF (reference sequence). In nucleotides, the CDR3 is TGTGCCACCAGCGCCCGGCAGGGGGCCACTGAAGCTTTCTTT. It encodes CATSARQGATEAFF.

This chain uses TRBV6-5 with TRBJ1-2; D is ambiguous. V lost 5 bases, J lost 5 bases, and 6 bases lay in between. This CDR3 is built from 11 residues. Per germline, CDR1 MNHEY and CDR2 SVGAGI. The CDR3 sequence: CASSEAYGYTF. The CDR3 DNA reads TGTGCCAGCAGTGAAGCGTATGGCTACACCTTC.

This clone was picked up a small number of times. The DNA of the CDR3 is TGCGCCAGCAGCCTAGGCGGCGAACCCAGGGATGGCTACACCTTC. This encodes CASSLGGEPRDGYTF. The rearrangement uses TRBV5-1 and TRBJ1-2; D possibly corresponds to TRBD1 (5 bases). In germline, CDR1 is SGHRS, CDR2 YFSETQ. This CDR3 region has 15 residues. V dropped 4 bases and J dropped 6 bases, with 19 bases sitting between them.

The chain has TRBV5-6 and TRBJ2-2; perhaps TRBD2 as D (7 bases). The CDR3 runs to 14 residues. Germline V gives CDR1 SGHDT, CDR2 YYEEEE. Trimming took 4 bases from V and 2 from J, leaving 9 bases between them. This CDR3 reads CASSRGANTGELFF. CDR3 nucleotides: TGTGCCAGCAGCCGGGGGGCAAACACCGGGGAGCTGTTTTTT.

The genes are TRBV7-2 and TRBJ2-4; 9 positions agree with TRBD2. The CDR3 length is 16 residues. In germline, CDR1 is SGHTA, CDR2 FQGNSA. V lost 4 bases and J lost 7; bases outside the gene matches: 11. CDR3 residues: CASSYRGGLAGNIQYF. In DNA, the CDR3 is TGTGCCAGCAGCTATCGGGGGGGCCTAGCGGGGAACATTCAGTACTTC.

This clone was detected only a few times. Written as DNA, the CDR3 is TGTGCCAGCAGCTCTTTCTACGAGCAGTACTTC. Translated: CASSSFYEQYF. The chain carries TRBV5-4 and TRBJ2-7; no clear D gene. Trimming removed 3 bases at V and 3 bases at J, with 4 bases between. The germline CDR1 and CDR2 sequences are SGHNT and YYREEE (reference sequence). CDR3 length: 11 amino acids.

V usage is TRBV7-6 and J usage is TRBJ2-3; D not resolved. Trimming stripped 5 bases from V and 6 bases from J, with 12 bases between. Germline V gene lookup returns CDR1 SGHVS and CDR2 FNYEAQ. The CDR3 has 13 amino acids. The CDR3 bases are TGTGCCAGCAGCCAGATAGACGGGGATACGCAGTATTTT. As protein: CASSQIDGDTQYF.

This chain links TRBV10-2 with TRBJ1-2; no definite D call. V lost 3 bases, J lost 8 bases, and 13 bases lay in between. The CDR3 sequence is 13 residues long. Germline CDR1 and CDR2: WSHSY and SAAADI. CDR3 DNA: TGCGCCAGCAGTGAAACGGGGTCAGGAGGCTACACCTTC. It encodes CASSETGSGGYTF.

Here the CDR3 reads CASSRDTGTDTQYF. CDR3 coding DNA: TGCGCCAGCAGCCGGGACACCGGCACAGATACGCAGTATTTT. J is TRBJ2-3 and V is TRBV4-3, with D maybe TRBD1 (6 bases). Trimming cost V 4 bases and J 1 base, with 9 bases left between them. Looked up from germline, CDR1 is LGHNA and CDR2 is YSLEER. The CDR3 loop spans 14 amino acids.

In this sample, this clone turned up a few times. This sequence joins TRBV5-5 and TRBJ1-5, with D possibly being TRBD1 (6 bases). V lost 5 bases, J lost 4 bases, and 10 bases lay in between. The CDR3 spans 13 residues. Germline CDR1 and CDR2: SGHKS and YYEKEE (reference sequence). CDR3 sequence reads: CASRWDINQPQHF. The DNA of the CDR3 is TGTGCCAGCAGATGGGACATTAATCAGCCCCAGCATTTT. The full variable domain, rest sourced from reference TRBV5-5 and TRBJ1-5, is DAGVTQSPTHLIKTRGQQVTLRCSPISGHKSVSWYQQVLGQGPQFIFQYYEKEERGRGNFPDRFSARQFPNYSSELNVNALLLGDSALYLCASRWDINQPQHFGDGTRLSIL.

Here the CDR3 DNA reads TGTGCCAGCAGTGAATCCCCCGGGGGGGGTGAAAAACTGTTTTTT. Translated, it gives CASSESPGGGEKLFF. This chain connects TRBV25-1 to TRBJ1-4; perhaps TRBD1 as D (5 bases). CDR1 and CDR2 from the germline V gene are MGHDK and SYGVNS. CDR3 length: 15 residues. V was cut by 1 base and J by 7 bases, with 13 bases left in between.

Written as DNA, the CDR3 is TGTGCCAGCAGCCCCCAACCGGGAAAAGGCACCGGGGAGCTGTTTTTT. As protein: CASSPQPGKGTGELFF. The chain links TRBV7-2 to TRBJ2-2, with TRBD2 as a possible D gene (5 bases). V was shortened by 5 bases and J by 4 bases, with 17 bases between the two germline ends. The CDR3 runs 16 residues. Germline V gene sequence: CDR1 SGHTA, CDR2 FQGNSA.

This clone was recorded only once. J is TRBJ1-3 and V is TRBV10-3, with D hard to call. The V gene lost 10 bases and the J gene lost 4 bases, with 20 bases spanning the gap. The CDR3 contains 15 residues. Germline CDR1 reads ENHRY; CDR2 reads SYGVKD. The CDR3 protein is CATKGAEFYGNTIYF. CDR3 nucleotide sequence: TGTGCCACAAAAGGCGCGGAATTTTACGGAAACACCATATATTTT.